A selection of T cell receptor beta chains follows, all from one sample in a study of blood T cells in healthy people across ages. TCRdb re-derived calls from the 5' RACE reads in MiXCR, one entry per CDR3 protein. The sample consists of over 600,000 distinct CDR3 sequences, 45% to 70% of them appearing once. Sequencing was performed on blood. The receptor source for this set is a middle-aged man in good health. CDR3s include the opening cysteine and the closing phenylalanine or tryptophan. A D gene is named only where the DNA matches it firmly. Rows may omit the clone size; those that give it use once, few, many or a size class.

v_gene: TRBV25-1
len: 11
abundance: NA
j_gene: TRBJ2-5
d_gene: NA
CDR3nt: TGTGCCAGCAGTTGGGTTTCTGAGCAGTACTTC
CDR3aa: CASSWVSEQYF

v_gene: TRBV24-1
len: 14
abundance: NA
j_gene: TRBJ1-2
d_gene: NA
CDR3nt: TGTGCCACCAGTGACGCGAATGAAGGCTATGGCTACACCTTC
CDR3aa: CATSDANEGYGYTF

v_gene: TRBV27
len: 18
abundance: NA
j_gene: TRBJ1-2
d_gene: TRBD1
CDR3nt: TGTGCCAGCAGTTTTACGACAGGGGGCGCCGCCTTTAACTATGGCTACACCTTC
CDR3aa: CASSFTTGGAAFNYGYTF

v_gene: TRBV21-1
len: 19
abundance: NA
j_gene: TRBJ1-5
d_gene: NA
CDR3nt: TGTGCCAGCAGCAAAGTCCCGTTTTTCGGTAGTGCCTACAATCAGCCCCAGCATTTT
CDR3aa: CASSKVPFFGSAYNQPQHF

v_gene: TRBV4-3
len: 18
abundance: few
j_gene: TRBJ1-2
d_gene: NA
CDR3nt: TGCGCCAGCAGCCAAGGGCGGTTCCTGACCTACAACGGGAATGGCTACACCTTC
CDR3aa: CASSQGRFLTYNGNGYTF

v_gene: TRBV7-2
len: 15
abundance: NA
j_gene: TRBJ1-1
d_gene: NA
CDR3nt: TGTGCCAGCGGCCCCCCGGGCCTCGTGGGGACTGAAACTTTCTTT
CDR3aa: CASGPPGLVGTETFF

v_gene: TRBV18
len: 13
abundance: NA
j_gene: TRBJ2-7
d_gene: NA
CDR3nt: TGTGCCAGCTCACCCCAGGCAAGGAGCGAGCAGTACTTC
CDR3aa: CASSPQARSEQYF

v_gene: TRBV20-1
len: 13
abundance: NA
j_gene: TRBJ2-7
d_gene: TRBD2
CDR3nt: TGCAGTGCTAGATTAGCGGGACCCTACGAGCAGTACTTC
CDR3aa: CSARLAGPYEQYF

v_gene: TRBV10-2
len: 17
abundance: NA
j_gene: TRBJ2-2
d_gene: TRBD2
CDR3nt: TGCGCCAGCAGGGGGCTGGCTAGCGGGGGGAACACCGGGGAGCTGTTTTTT
CDR3aa: CASRGLASGGNTGELFF

v_gene: TRBV29-1
len: 11
abundance: NA
j_gene: TRBJ1-1
d_gene: TRBD1
CDR3nt: TGCAGCGTTACAGGGGGCGGTGAAGCTTTCTTT
CDR3aa: CSVTGGGEAFF

v_gene: TRBV7-9
len: 16
abundance: NA
j_gene: TRBJ2-1
d_gene: TRBD2
CDR3nt: TGTGCCAGCAGCCCCACGGTCGGGGGGGCCGTATTTGAGCAGTTCTTC
CDR3aa: CASSPTVGGAVFEQFF